The TCR beta chain under discussion was sequenced for a study of T cell responses to AZD1222 COVID-19 vaccine. As for the study in general: Second-dose schedules of about 4 or about 12 weeks were combined.

TCRdb's table, derived via immunoSEQ multiplex PCR, lists solely in-frame clones and lacks some. Seen here are approximately 120,000 clones, under 95% observed once, and the top ten hold 2.5% to 4%. The table lists this clone with a count of one. There are 16 residues in the CDR3. The V gene's germline CDR1 is MNHEY and CDR2 SMNVEV (reference sequence). The junction had 10 bases not matched to a gene; V was cut back by 5 bases and J by 3 bases. The sample was peripheral blood, taken on day 0 of AZD1222 vaccination. The rearrangement uses TRBV27 and TRBJ2-7; 10 nucleotides match TRBD2. The clonotype was recovered from an adult in good health. CDR3 nucleotides: TGTGCCAGCAGTAGAAAGGCTAGCGGGAGTTTCTACGAGCAGTACTTC. This encodes CASSRKASGSFYEQYF.